This TCR beta chain was sequenced during a study of CD4 T cells in relation to SARS-CoV-2 and coronaviruses. On the study more broadly: Shared crossreactive spike epitopes were mapped to their HLA restriction. General observations from the study: Memory recall responses, not primary responses primed in culture, are what the assay detects.

To note about this clone: What it binds is not known.

Deep TCR-beta sequencing used DNA from uncultured naive and memory CD4+ T cells. Here immunoSEQ multiplex PCR was the method, and the copy in TCRdb shows in-frame clones only, minus some. The table shows more than 55,000 clones, with 80% to 90% occurring only once. The CDR3 length is 15 residues. Germline V CDR1 and CDR2: LGHNA, YNFKEQ. Trimming pared 5 bases from V and 5 bases from J, leaving 16 bases between. Before the COVID-19 pandemic, during about 2011-2019, CD4+ T cells were taken from unexposed donors. The gene calls are TRBV4-2 and TRBJ2-1; the D gene is possibly TRBD2 (5 bases). The receptor was isolated from a human donor in good health. The source material was memory CD4+ T cells from PBMCs. The DNA of the CDR3 is TGTGCCAGCAGCTACGAGAGGGCAAAAAACAATGAGCAGTTCTTC. This codes for CASSYERAKNNEQFF.